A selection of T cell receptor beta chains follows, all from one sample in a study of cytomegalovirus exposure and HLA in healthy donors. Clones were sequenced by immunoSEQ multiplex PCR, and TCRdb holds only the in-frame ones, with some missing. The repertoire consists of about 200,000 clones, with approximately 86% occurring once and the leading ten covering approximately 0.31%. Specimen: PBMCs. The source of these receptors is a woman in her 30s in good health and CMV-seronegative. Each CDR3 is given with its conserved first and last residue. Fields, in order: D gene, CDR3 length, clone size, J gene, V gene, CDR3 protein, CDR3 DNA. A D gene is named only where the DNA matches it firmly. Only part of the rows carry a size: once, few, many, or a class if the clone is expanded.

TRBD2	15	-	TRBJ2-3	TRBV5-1	CASSLGSGGGDTQYF	TGCGCCAGCAGCTTGGGAAGCGGGGGAGGGGATACGCAGTATTTT
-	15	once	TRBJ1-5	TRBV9	CTSSARGEAGEPQHF	TGTACCAGCAGCGCACGGGGTGAGGCAGGGGAGCCCCAGCATTTT
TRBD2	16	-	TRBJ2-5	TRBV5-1	CASSLRAAGVEETQYF	TGCGCCAGCAGCTTGAGGGCGGCGGGAGTGGAAGAGACCCAGTACTTC
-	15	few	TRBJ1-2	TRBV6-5	CASSYSGGVGYGYTF	TGTGCCAGCAGTTACTCAGGGGGGGTAGGGTATGGCTACACCTTC
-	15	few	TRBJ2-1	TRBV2	CASSEGSGGVNEQFF	TGTGCCAGCAGTGAGGGTTCTGGCGGGGTAAATGAGCAGTTCTTC
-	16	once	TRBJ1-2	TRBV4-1	CASSQEGTGTPDGYTF	TGCGCCAGCAGCCAAGAAGGGACCGGGACACCTGATGGCTACACCTTC
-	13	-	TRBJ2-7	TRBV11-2	CASSPIGGVEQYF	TGTGCCAGCAGCCCAATAGGGGGGGTCGAGCAGTACTTC
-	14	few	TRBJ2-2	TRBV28	CASRRGTNTGELFF	TGTGCCAGCAGGCGGGGTACGAACACCGGGGAGCTGTTTTTT
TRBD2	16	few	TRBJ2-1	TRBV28	CASSPPGSGRVNEQFF	TGTGCCAGCAGTCCCCCGGGGAGCGGGAGGGTCAATGAGCAGTTCTTC
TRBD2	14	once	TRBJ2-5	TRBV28	CASSLTSGQETQYF	TGTGCCAGCAGTTTAACTAGCGGACAAGAGACCCAGTACTTC
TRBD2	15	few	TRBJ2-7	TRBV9	CASTKTPSGSREQYF	TGTGCCAGCACAAAAACCCCTAGCGGGAGTAGAGAGCAGTACTTC
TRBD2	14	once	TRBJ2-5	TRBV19	CASAEGTTYVTQYF	TGTGCCAGTGCTGAAGGGACTACTTATGTGACCCAGTACTTC
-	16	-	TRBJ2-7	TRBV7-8	CASSQDVSMGSYEQYF	TGTGCCAGCAGCCAGGATGTGTCGATGGGCTCCTACGAGCAGTACTTC
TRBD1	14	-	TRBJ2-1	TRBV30	CAWKTGTGKNEQFF	TGTGCCTGGAAGACTGGGACAGGGAAGAATGAGCAGTTCTTC
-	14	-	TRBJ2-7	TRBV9	CASSVGDNPYEQYF	TGTGCCAGCAGCGTAGGAGACAACCCCTACGAGCAGTACTTC
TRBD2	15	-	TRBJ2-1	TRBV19	CASSIAGVTYNEQFF	TGTGCCAGTAGTATCGCGGGAGTAACGTACAATGAGCAGTTCTTC
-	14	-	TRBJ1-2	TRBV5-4	CASSPGRANYGYTF	TGTGCCAGCAGCCCCGGGAGGGCTAACTATGGCTACACCTTC
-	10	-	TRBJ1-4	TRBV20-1	CSAAYEKLFF	TGCAGTGCTGCCTACGAAAAACTGTTTTTT
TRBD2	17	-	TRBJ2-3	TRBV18	CASSPPRTSGRVDTQYF	TGTGCCAGCTCACCCCCCCGGACTAGCGGGAGGGTAGATACGCAGTATTTT
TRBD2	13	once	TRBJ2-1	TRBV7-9	CASSASGSFEQFF	TGTGCCAGCAGCGCTAGCGGGAGTTTTGAGCAGTTCTTC
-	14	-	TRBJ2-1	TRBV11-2	CASSLTGLYNEQFF	TGTGCCAGCAGCTTAACGGGACTTTACAATGAGCAGTTCTTC
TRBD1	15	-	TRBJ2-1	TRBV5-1	CASRYGQGELSEQFF	TGCGCCAGCAGATATGGACAGGGGGAGCTGAGTGAGCAGTTCTTC
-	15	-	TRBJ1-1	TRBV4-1	CASSQEDSFRTEAFF	TGCGCCAGCAGCCAAGAGGACAGCTTCCGAACTGAAGCTTTCTTT
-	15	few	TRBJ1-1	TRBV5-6	CASSAGSRVNTEAFF	TGTGCCAGCAGCGCGGGGTCGAGGGTGAACACTGAAGCTTTCTTT
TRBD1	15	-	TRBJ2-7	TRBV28	CASSPVGTATYEQYF	TGTGCCAGCAGTCCAGTCGGGACAGCCACCTACGAGCAGTACTTC
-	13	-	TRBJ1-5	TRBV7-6	CASSVRGDQPQHF	TGTGCCAGCAGCGTCAGGGGCGATCAGCCCCAGCATTTT
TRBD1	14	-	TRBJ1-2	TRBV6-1	CASISQGTNYGYTF	TGTGCCAGCATTTCACAGGGGACTAACTATGGCTACACCTTC
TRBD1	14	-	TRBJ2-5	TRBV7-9	CASSGGTGVETQYF	TGTGCCAGCAGCGGAGGTACAGGGGTTGAGACCCAGTACTTC
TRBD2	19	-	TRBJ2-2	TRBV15	CATSRELAGKVANTGELFF	TGTGCCACCAGCAGAGAACTAGCGGGAAAAGTAGCGAACACCGGGGAGCTGTTTTTT
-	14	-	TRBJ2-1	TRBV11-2	CASSLSGSYNEQFF	TGTGCCAGCAGCTTATCAGGCTCCTACAATGAGCAGTTCTTC
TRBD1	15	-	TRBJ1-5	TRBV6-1	CASSEGWTGNQPQHF	TGTGCCAGCAGTGAAGGGTGGACAGGGAATCAGCCCCAGCATTTT
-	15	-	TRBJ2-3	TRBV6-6	CASSYSIPGADTQYF	TGTGCCAGCAGTTACTCGATTCCCGGAGCAGATACGCAGTATTTT
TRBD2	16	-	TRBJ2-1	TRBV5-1	CASSLLVGLAEGEQFF	TGCGCCAGCAGCCTCTTGGTAGGACTAGCGGAGGGTGAGCAGTTCTTC
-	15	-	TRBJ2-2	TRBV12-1	CASSFWREYTGELFF	TGTGCCAGCAGCTTTTGGCGGGAGTACACCGGGGAGCTGTTTTTT
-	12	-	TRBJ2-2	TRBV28	CASLRVPGELFF	TGTGCCAGCTTGAGGGTCCCCGGGGAGCTGTTTTTT
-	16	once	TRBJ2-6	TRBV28	CASTADTSSGANVLTF	TGTGCCAGCACCGCAGACACCTCCTCTGGGGCCAACGTCCTGACTTTC
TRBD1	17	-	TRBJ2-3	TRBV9	CASSVPRTGGMADTQYF	TGTGCCAGCAGCGTACCTAGGACAGGGGGCATGGCAGATACGCAGTATTTT
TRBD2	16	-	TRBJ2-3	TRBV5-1	CASSFTAGVYTDTQYF	TGCGCCAGCAGCTTTACTGCGGGGGTTTACACAGATACGCAGTATTTT
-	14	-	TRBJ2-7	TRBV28	CASSLAGPPYEQYF	TGTGCCAGCAGTTTAGCGGGGCCTCCCTACGAGCAGTACTTC
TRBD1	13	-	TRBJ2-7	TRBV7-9	CASSRDRIYEQYF	TGTGCCAGCAGCCGGGACAGAATCTACGAGCAGTACTTC
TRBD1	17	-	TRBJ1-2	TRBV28	CASSSNPGQGARGGYTF	TGTGCCAGCAGTAGTAATCCGGGACAGGGGGCGCGAGGAGGCTACACCTTC
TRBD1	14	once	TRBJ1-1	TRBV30	CAWALGTGGSEAFF	TGTGCCTGGGCTTTAGGGACAGGGGGCTCTGAAGCTTTCTTT